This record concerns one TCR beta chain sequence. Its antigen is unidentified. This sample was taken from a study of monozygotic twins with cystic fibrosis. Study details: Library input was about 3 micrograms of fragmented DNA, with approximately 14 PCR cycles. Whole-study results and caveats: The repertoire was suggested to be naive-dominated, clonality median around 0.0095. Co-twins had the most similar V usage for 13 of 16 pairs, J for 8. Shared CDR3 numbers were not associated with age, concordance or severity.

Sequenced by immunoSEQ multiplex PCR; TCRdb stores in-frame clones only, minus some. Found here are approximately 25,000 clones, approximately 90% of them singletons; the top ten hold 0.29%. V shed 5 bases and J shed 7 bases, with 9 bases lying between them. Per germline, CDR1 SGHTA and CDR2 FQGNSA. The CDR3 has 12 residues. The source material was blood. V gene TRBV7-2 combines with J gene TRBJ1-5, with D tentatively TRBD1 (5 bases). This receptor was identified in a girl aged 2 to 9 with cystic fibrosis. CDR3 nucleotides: TGTGCCAGCAGCCCCGCAGGGCAGCCCCAGCATTTT. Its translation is CASSPAGQPQHF. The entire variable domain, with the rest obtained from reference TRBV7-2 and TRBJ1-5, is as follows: GAGVSQSPSNKVTEKGKDVELRCDPISGHTALYWYRQSLGQGLEFLIYFQGNSAPDKSGLPSDRFSAERTGGSVSTLTIQRTQQEDSAVYLCASSPAGQPQHFGDGTRLSIL.